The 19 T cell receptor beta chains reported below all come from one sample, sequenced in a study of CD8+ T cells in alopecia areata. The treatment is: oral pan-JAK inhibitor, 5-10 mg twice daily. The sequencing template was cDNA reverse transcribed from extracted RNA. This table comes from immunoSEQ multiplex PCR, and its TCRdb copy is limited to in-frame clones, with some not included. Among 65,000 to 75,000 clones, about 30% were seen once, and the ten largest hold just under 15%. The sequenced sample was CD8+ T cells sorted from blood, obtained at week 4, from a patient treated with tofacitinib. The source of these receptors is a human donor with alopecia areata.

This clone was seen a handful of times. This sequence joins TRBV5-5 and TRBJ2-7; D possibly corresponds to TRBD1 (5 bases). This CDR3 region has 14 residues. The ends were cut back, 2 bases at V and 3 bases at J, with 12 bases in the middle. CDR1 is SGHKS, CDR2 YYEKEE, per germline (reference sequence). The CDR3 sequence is CASSFSLGVYEQYF. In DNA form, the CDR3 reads TGTGCCAGCAGCTTTTCTTTAGGGGTCTACGAGCAGTACTTC.

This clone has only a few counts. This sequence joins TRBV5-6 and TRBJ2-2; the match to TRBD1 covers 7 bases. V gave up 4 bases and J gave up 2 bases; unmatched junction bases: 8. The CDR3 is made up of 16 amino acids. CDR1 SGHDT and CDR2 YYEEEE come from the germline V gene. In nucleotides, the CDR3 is TGTGCCAGCAGCCCCATTGACAGGGCCAACACCGGGGAGCTGTTTTTT. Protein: CASSPIDRANTGELFF. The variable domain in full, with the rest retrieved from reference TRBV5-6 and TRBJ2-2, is DAGVTQSPTHLIKTRGQQVTLRCSPKSGHDTVSWYQQALGQGPQFIFQYYEEEERQRGNFPDRFSGHQFPNYSSELNVNALLLGDSALYLCASSPIDRANTGELFFGEGSRLTVL.

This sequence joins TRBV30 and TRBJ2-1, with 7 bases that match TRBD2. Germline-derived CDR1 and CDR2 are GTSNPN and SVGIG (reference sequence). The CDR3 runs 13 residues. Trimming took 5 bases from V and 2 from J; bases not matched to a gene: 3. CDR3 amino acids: CAWASGTYNEQFF. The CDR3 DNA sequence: TGTGCCTGGGCCAGCGGGACCTACAATGAGCAGTTCTTC.

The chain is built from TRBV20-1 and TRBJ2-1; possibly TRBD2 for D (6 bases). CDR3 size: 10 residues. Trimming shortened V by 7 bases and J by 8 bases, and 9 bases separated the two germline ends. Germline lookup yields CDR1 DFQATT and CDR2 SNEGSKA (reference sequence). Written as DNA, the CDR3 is TGCAGTGGGGGAGGCGATGAGCAGTTCTTC. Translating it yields CSGGGDEQFF.

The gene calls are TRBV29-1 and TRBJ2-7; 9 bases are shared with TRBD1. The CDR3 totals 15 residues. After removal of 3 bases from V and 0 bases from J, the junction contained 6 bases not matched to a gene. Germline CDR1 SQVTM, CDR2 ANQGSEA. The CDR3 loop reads CSVELGGQGSYEQYF. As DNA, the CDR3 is TGCAGCGTTGAGCTCGGGGGACAGGGCTCCTACGAGCAGTACTTC.

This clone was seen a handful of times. The CDR3 region has the DNA TGTGCCAGCAGCTTAGAATGGCGAGAGCAGTACTTC. It translates to CASSLEWREQYF. The chain joins TRBV11-2 to TRBJ2-7; D gene ambiguous. CDR1 SGHAT and CDR2 FQNNGV come from the germline V gene. This CDR3 has 12 amino acids. The V end lost 0 bases, the J end lost 7 bases, and 7 bases lay between the germline ends.

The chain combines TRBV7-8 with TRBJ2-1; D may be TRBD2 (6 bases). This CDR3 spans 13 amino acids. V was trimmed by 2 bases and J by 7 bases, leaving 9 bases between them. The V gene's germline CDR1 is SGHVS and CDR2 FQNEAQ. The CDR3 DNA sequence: TGTGCCAGCAGCTTATCCCGGGGGAATGAGCAGTTCTTC. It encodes CASSLSRGNEQFF.

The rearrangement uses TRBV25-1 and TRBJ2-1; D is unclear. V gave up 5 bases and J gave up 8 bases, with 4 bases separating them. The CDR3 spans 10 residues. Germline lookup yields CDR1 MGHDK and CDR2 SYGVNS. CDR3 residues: CASSFYEQFF. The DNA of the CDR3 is TGTGCCAGCAGTTTTTATGAGCAGTTCTTC.

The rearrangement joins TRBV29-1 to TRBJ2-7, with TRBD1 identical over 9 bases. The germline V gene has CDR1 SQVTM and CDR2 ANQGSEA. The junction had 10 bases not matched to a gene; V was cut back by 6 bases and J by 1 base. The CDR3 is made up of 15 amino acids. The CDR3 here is CSVGTGQGWSYEQYF. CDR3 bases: TGCAGCGTGGGAACCGGACAGGGGTGGTCCTACGAGCAGTACTTC.

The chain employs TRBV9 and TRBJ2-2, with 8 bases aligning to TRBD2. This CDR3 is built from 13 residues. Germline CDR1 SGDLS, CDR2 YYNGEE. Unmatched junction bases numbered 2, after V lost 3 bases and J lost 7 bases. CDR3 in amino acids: CASSAGGHGELFF. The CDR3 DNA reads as TGTGCCAGCAGCGCGGGAGGGCACGGGGAGCTGTTTTTT.

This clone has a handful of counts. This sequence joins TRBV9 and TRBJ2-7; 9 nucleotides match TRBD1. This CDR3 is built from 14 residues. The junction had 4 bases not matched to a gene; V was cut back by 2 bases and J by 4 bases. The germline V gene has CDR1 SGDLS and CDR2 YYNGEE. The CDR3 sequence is CASSVGTGPYEQYF. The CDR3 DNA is TGTGCCAGCAGCGTCGGGACAGGGCCATACGAGCAGTACTTC.

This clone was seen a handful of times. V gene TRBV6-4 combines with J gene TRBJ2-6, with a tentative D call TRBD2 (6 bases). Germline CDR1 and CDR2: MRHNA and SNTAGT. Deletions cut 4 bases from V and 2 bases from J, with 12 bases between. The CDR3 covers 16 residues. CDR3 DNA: TGTGCCAGCAGTGCCTCCTCGGGGGCTGGGGCCAACGTCCTGACTTTC. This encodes CASSASSGAGANVLTF.

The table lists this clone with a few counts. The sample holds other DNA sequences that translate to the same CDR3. This CDR3 reads CSVEAGGSYEQYF. CDR3 sequence (DNA): TGCAGCGTTGAGGCGGGAGGTTCCTACGAGCAGTACTTC. This rearrangement joins TRBV29-1 to TRBJ2-7; 8 bases are shared with TRBD2. The V gene's germline CDR1 is SQVTM and CDR2 ANQGSEA. CDR3 size: 13 residues. Losses at the gene ends were 3 bases for V and 1 base for J; bases not matched to a gene: 2.

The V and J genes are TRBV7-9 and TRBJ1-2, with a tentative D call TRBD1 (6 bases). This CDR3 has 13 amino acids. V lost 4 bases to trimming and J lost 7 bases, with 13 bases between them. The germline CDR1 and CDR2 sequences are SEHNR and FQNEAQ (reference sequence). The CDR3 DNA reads TGTGCCAGCAGCTCCTCAGGGGAGGGTGGCTACACCTTC. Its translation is CASSSSGEGGYTF. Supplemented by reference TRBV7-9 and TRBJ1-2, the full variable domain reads DTGVSQNPRHKITKRGQNVTFRCDPISEHNRLYWYRQTLGQGPEFLTYFQNEAQLEKSRLLSDRFSAERPKGSFSTLEIQRTEQGDSAMYLCASSSSGEGGYTFGSGTRLTVV.

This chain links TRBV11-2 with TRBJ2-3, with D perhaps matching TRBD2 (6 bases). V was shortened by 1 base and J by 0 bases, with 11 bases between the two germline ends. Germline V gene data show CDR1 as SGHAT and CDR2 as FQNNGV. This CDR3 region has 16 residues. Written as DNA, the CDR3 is TGTGCCAGCAGCTTAGGACGCGGGACTAGCACAGATACGCAGTATTTT. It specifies CASSLGRGTSTDTQYF.

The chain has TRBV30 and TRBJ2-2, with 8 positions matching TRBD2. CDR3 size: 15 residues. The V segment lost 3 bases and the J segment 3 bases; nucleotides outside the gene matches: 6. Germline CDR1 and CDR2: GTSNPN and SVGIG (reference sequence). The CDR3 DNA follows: TGTGCCTGGAGAGGAGCTAGCGGGTACACCGGGGAGCTGTTTTTT. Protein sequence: CAWRGASGYTGELFF.

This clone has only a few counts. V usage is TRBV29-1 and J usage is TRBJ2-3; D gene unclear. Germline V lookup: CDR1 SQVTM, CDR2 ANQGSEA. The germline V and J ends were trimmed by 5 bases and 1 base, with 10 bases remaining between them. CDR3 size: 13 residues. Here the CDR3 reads CSVRGSGTDTQYF. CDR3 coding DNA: TGCAGCGTTCGTGGGTCCGGCACAGATACGCAGTATTTT.

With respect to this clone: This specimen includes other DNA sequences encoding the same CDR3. CDR3 sequence (DNA): TGCAGCGTGGGAGACACCGGGGAGCTGTTTTTT. Amino acids: CSVGDTGELFF. The chain is built from TRBV29-1 and TRBJ2-2; D is perhaps TRBD2 (5 bases). Germline CDR1 reads SQVTM; CDR2 reads ANQGSEA. With 6 bases removed from V and 3 bases from J, the gap between germline ends came to 5 bases. The CDR3 has 11 residues.

The CDR3 coding sequence is TGTGCCTACATCCAGCGGGAGGGCACCGGGGAGCTGTTTTTT. Residues: CAYIQREGTGELFF. V is TRBV30 and J is TRBJ2-2, with TRBD2 matching over 10 bases. V was clipped by 7 bases and J by 4 bases; unmatched bases: 6. The CDR3 consists of 14 residues. Germline V gene data show CDR1 as GTSNPN and CDR2 as SVGIG (reference sequence).